Listed here is a single T cell receptor (beta chain). The antigen remains undetermined. The repertoire was sequenced with immunoSEQ multiplex PCR; TCRdb's copy has only in-frame clones and lacks some. The sample lists roughly 70,000 clones; roughly 79% were seen once. The CDR3 extends over 14 amino acids. The V gene's germline CDR1 is KGHSH and CDR2 LQKENI. Trimming took off 2 bases at V and 3 bases at J, with 11 bases between the two ends. Viral peptide pools were used in the ViraFEST assay to expand antigen-specific CD4+ T cells, and sequencing came afterward. At the end of more than 8 days of culture, CD4+ T cells were isolated. Two doses of BNT162b2 or mRNA-1273 vaccine were administered to participants. Supplemented with around 9.8 IU/ml IL-2 and 10 ug/ml peptides, about 2 million PBMC per well were kept in culture. This sample was included in a study of vaccination effects on CD4 cells after COVID-19.

This material consisted of CD4+ T cells from PBMCs cultured with HCoV-OC43 spike peptides, taken after COVID-19 vaccination. Subset in this sample: HCoV-OC43 spike overlapping peptide pool stimulation. The receptor was derived from a human donor who received a COVID-19 vaccine. The rearrangement links TRBV18 to TRBJ2-7; D uncertain. The chain's CDR3 is CASSPGMGNYEQYV. DNA for the CDR3: TGTGCCAGCTCACCAGGAATGGGGAACTACGAGCAGTACGTC.